The 21 T cell receptor beta chains below were found in one sample sequenced in a study of T cell repertoires in cytomegalovirus infection. TCRdb re-analysed the reads in MiXCR, keeping a single row per CDR3 protein. The table lists nearly 700,000 distinct CDR3 sequences, around 35% of them singletons. These receptors are not linked to any known antigen. The sequencing used cultured PBMCs, collected from culture after CMV antigen stimulation. These receptor sequences come from a human donor in good health (CMV status not recorded). Some clones in this sample may be carry-over from other donors' samples.

This clonotype showed up many times. This chain connects TRBV7-2 to TRBJ1-1, with D maybe TRBD1 (6 bases). Between the trimmed V and J ends, which lost 4 bases and 1 base, there was a span of 10 bases. The CDR3 extends over 14 amino acids. The germline V gene has CDR1 SGHTA and CDR2 FQGNSA. CDR3 nucleotides: TGTGCCAGCAGCTACCAGGGGCAGAACACTGAAGCTTTCTTT. Its translation is CASSYQGQNTEAFF.

This chain connects TRBV27 to TRBJ2-7; no definite D call. The germline V and J ends were trimmed by 3 bases and 6 bases, with 12 bases remaining between them. The germline CDR1 and CDR2 sequences are MNHEY and SMNVEV (reference sequence). CDR3 size: 13 residues. The CDR3 sequence: CASSFARSAEQYF. As DNA, the CDR3 is TGTGCCAGCAGTTTTGCTAGATCTGCCGAGCAGTACTTC.

This chain links TRBV29-1 with TRBJ2-1; TRBD2 agrees at 8 bases. Trimming at V came to 8 bases and at J to 6 bases, leaving 12 bases not matched to a gene. CDR1 is SQVTM and CDR2 is ANQGSEA in the germline V gene. CDR3 length: 14 amino acids. CDR3 loop: CSMSRAGVRNEQFF. CDR3 bases: TGCAGCATGTCGCGAGCGGGAGTCCGCAATGAGCAGTTCTTC.

This clonotype turned up a few times. The V gene is TRBV4-3, the J gene TRBJ2-1; 11 bases line up with TRBD1. V lost 3 bases to trimming and J lost 7 bases; unmatched junction nucleotides: 5. Germline V gene lookup returns CDR1 LGHNA and CDR2 YSLEER. CDR3 size: 15 residues. The CDR3 spells CASSHPDRGPNEQFF. The CDR3 nucleotides are TGCGCCAGCAGCCACCCGGACAGGGGGCCAAATGAGCAGTTCTTC.

This clonotype was picked up many times. The V gene is TRBV4-1, the J gene TRBJ2-1; tentatively, D is TRBD2 (5 bases). V was cut by 2 bases and J by 7 bases, with 15 bases left in between. CDR3 size: 15 residues. Germline assignment: CDR1 MGHRA and CDR2 YSYEKL. The CDR3 DNA sequence: TGCGCCAGCAGCCAACCTGCCGGGAATGAGAATGAGCAGTTCTTC. As protein: CASSQPAGNENEQFF.

The J gene is TRBJ1-5, the V gene TRBV19; D unresolved. The V gene's germline CDR1 is LNHDA and CDR2 SQIVND (reference sequence). The germline V and J ends were trimmed by 7 bases and 2 bases, with 9 bases remaining between them. The CDR3 has 13 amino acids. For the CDR3, the DNA is TGTGCCAGTAAAGCCTCGGGCAATCAGCCCCAGCATTTT. Its protein is CASKASGNQPQHF.

The chain couples TRBV5-4 to TRBJ2-2, with 8 nucleotides matching TRBD2. With 4 bases clipped from V and 6 bases from J, the junction kept 8 bases outside the gene matches. The CDR3 consists of 15 residues. CDR1 SGHNT and CDR2 YYREEE come from the germline V gene (reference sequence). Here the CDR3 reads CASSRDPGGAGELFF. CDR3 DNA sequence: TGTGCCAGCAGCAGGGATCCGGGAGGGGCCGGGGAGCTGTTTTTT.

The chain has TRBV2 and TRBJ2-3; 9 bases agree with TRBD2. The V gene's germline CDR1 is SNHLY and CDR2 FYNNEI. CDR3 length: 15 residues. V gave up 8 bases and J gave up 0 bases; unmatched junction bases: 6. CDR3 sequence (DNA): TGTGCCAGCGGGACTAGCAAAGAGAGCACAGATACGCAGTATTTT. Translating gives CASGTSKESTDTQYF.

The genes are TRBV7-6 and TRBJ2-3, with D hard to call. The germline V gene encodes CDR1 SGHVS and CDR2 FNYEAQ. There are 14 residues in the CDR3. V lost 4 bases, J lost 1 base, and 9 bases lay in between. DNA of the CDR3: TGTGCCAGCAGCTCAGAGCGTGGCACAGATACGCAGTATTTT. As protein: CASSSERGTDTQYF.

The chain recombines TRBV18 with TRBJ2-1; unclear D gene. The germline CDR1 and CDR2 sequences are KGHSH and LQKENI. V was clipped by 0 bases and J by 7 bases, with 10 bases between them. This CDR3 is built from 14 residues. The DNA for the CDR3 is TGTGCCAGCTCACCACCTGGAGTTTCGAATGAGCAGTTCTTC. Translation: CASSPPGVSNEQFF. Drawing the rest from reference TRBV18 and TRBJ2-1, the complete variable domain is NAGVMQNPRHLVRRRGQEARLRCSPMKGHSHVYWYRQLPEEGLKFMVYLQKENIIDESGMPKERFSAEFPKEGPSILRIQQVVRGDSAAYFCASSPPGVSNEQFFGPGTRLTVL.

The chain combines TRBV29-1 with TRBJ2-5; 10 bases are a match to TRBD2. The CDR3 totals 12 residues. The germline gives CDR1 SQVTM, CDR2 ANQGSEA. V trimming: 6 bases; J trimming: 4 bases; junction bases outside the gene matches: 2. The CDR3, as DNA: TGCAGCGTAGTAGCGGGAGGAGAGACCCAGTACTTC. Amino acids: CSVVAGGETQYF.

This clonotype occurred many times. This chain links TRBV27 with TRBJ1-1, with D uncertain. The CDR3 loop spans 13 amino acids. The germline V and J ends were trimmed by 6 bases and 1 base, with 9 bases remaining between them. In germline, CDR1 is MNHEY, CDR2 SMNVEV (reference sequence). CDR3 loop: CASSLEPNTEAFF. Here the CDR3 DNA reads TGTGCCAGCAGCTTAGAGCCGAACACTGAAGCTTTCTTT.

The CDR3 nucleotides read TGTGCCAGCAGCTCGGGGGTGGGGGGTTACAATGAGCAGTTCTTC. Its protein is CASSSGVGGYNEQFF. The V and J genes are TRBV7-8 and TRBJ2-1; D perhaps matches TRBD2 (6 bases). V lost 4 bases and J 4 bases, leaving 14 bases between the germline ends. Germline assignment: CDR1 SGHVS and CDR2 FQNEAQ. The CDR3 has 15 residues. The variable domain in full, with the rest retrieved from reference TRBV7-8 and TRBJ2-1, is GAGVSQSPRYKVAKRGQDVALRCDPISGHVSLFWYQQALGQGPEFLTYFQNEAQLDKSGLPSDRFFAERPEGSVSTLKIQRTQQEDSAVYLCASSSGVGGYNEQFFGPGTRLTVL.

The J gene is TRBJ1-5, the V gene TRBV2; D remains ambiguous. Germline loops: CDR1 SNHLY, CDR2 FYNNEI. The CDR3 has 14 amino acids. Trimming removed 4 bases from V and 6 bases from J, with 13 bases in between. The CDR3 DNA reads TGTGCCAGCAGTGTAATAGGGCCCCGTCAGCCCCAGCATTTT. Translation: CASSVIGPRQPQHF.

Note on this clonotype: Its ends do not fully match the called genes, so a read error is possible. V is TRBV6-1 and J is TRBJ1-6; weak D call: TRBD1 (5 bases). From germline, CDR1 is MNHNS and CDR2 SASEGT. This CDR3 has 14 amino acids. CDR3 bases: TGTACCAGCAGTGCCAGGGACGTTAATTCACCCCTCCACTTT. Protein: CTSSARDVNSPLHF.

This clonotype came up a few times. This chain connects TRBV27 to TRBJ1-6; no clear D gene. CDR1 is MNHEY and CDR2 is SMNVEV in the germline V gene (reference sequence). Trimming took 5 bases from V and 3 from J, leaving 14 bases between them. This CDR3 is 16 amino acids long. The CDR3 loop is CASSRIQDLYNSPLHF. As DNA, the CDR3 is TGTGCCAGCAGTAGAATCCAGGACCTCTATAATTCACCCCTCCACTTT.

This clonotype was seen only a few times. J is TRBJ2-2 and V is TRBV7-6, with D possibly matching TRBD2 (5 bases). CDR1 is SGHVS, CDR2 FNYEAQ, per germline. Trimming shortened V by 3 bases and J by 1 base, and 12 bases separated the two germline ends. The CDR3 is 16 amino acids. As DNA, the CDR3 is TGTGCCAGCAGCTTTCTAGCAGGAAGGAACACCGGGGAGCTGTTTTTT. Protein product: CASSFLAGRNTGELFF.

This chain uses TRBV20-1 with TRBJ2-1; the match to TRBD2 covers 9 bases. Germline V gene sequence: CDR1 DFQATT, CDR2 SNEGSKA (reference sequence). The CDR3 totals 15 residues. Germline trimming cut 1 base from V and 5 bases from J; bases unmatched to any gene: 6. CDR3 in DNA: TGCAGTGCTAGAGTCGCGGGAGGGAGAAACAATGAGCAGTTCTTC. This gives the protein CSARVAGGRNNEQFF.

The rearrangement joins TRBV20-1 to TRBJ1-5; no reliable D call. This CDR3 region has 14 residues. The V gene lost 4 bases and the J gene lost 3 bases, with 13 bases spanning the gap. Germline V CDR1 and CDR2: DFQATT, SNEGSKA (reference sequence). The CDR3 here is CSANTGSNNQPQHF. The CDR3 region has the DNA TGCAGTGCTAACACGGGGAGTAACAATCAGCCCCAGCATTTT.

V is TRBV15 and J is TRBJ2-5; TRBD1 matches at 7 bases. The CDR3 contains 16 residues. J gave up 5 bases and V 0 bases, and 9 bases lay outside the gene matches. Germline V gene data show CDR1 as LNHNV and CDR2 as YYDKDF (reference sequence). CDR3 region: CATSRDAGGMRETQYF. In DNA, the CDR3 is TGTGCCACCAGCAGAGATGCAGGGGGTATGCGGGAGACCCAGTACTTC.

The V call is TRBV30, the J call TRBJ2-2; D is possibly TRBD1 (6 bases). Per germline, CDR1 GTSNPN and CDR2 SVGIG (reference sequence). The CDR3 is made up of 13 amino acids. V lost 1 base, J lost 6 bases, and 9 bases lay in between. The CDR3 nucleotides are TGTGCCTGGAGTGAACAGGGACCCGGGGAGCTGTTTTTT. It is translated as CAWSEQGPGELFF. The full variable domain, in which reference TRBV30 and TRBJ2-2 provide the parts outside the CDR3, is SQTIHQWPATLVQPVGSPLSLECTVEGTSNPNLYWYRQAAGRGLQLLFYSVGIGQISSEVPQNLSASRPQDRQFILSSKKLLLSDSGFYLCAWSEQGPGELFFGEGSRLTVL.